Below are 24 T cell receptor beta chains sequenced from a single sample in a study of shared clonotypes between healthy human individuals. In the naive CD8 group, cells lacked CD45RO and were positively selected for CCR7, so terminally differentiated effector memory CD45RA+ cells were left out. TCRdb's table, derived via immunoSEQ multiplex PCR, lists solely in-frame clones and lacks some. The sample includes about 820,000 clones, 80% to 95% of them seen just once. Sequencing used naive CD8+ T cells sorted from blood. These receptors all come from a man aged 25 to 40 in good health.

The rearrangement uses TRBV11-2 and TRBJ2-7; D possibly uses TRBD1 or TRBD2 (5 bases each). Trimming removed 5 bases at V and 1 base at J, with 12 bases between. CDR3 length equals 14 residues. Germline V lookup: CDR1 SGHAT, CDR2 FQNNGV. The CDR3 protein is CASSDDYRSYEQYF. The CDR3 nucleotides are TGTGCCAGCAGCGACGACTACAGGTCCTACGAGCAGTACTTC.

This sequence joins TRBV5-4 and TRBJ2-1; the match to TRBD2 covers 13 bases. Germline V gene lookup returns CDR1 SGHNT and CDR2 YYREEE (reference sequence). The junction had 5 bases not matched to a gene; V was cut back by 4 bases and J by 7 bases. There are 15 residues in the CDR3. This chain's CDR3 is CASSTPLAGGNEQFF. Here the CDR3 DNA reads TGTGCCAGCAGCACGCCACTAGCGGGAGGGAATGAGCAGTTCTTC.

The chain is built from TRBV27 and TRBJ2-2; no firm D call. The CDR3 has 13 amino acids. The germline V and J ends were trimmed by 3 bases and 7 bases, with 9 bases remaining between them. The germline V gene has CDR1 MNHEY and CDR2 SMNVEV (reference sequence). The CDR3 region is CASSFLTDGELFF. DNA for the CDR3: TGTGCCAGCAGTTTTTTAACAGACGGGGAGCTGTTTTTT.

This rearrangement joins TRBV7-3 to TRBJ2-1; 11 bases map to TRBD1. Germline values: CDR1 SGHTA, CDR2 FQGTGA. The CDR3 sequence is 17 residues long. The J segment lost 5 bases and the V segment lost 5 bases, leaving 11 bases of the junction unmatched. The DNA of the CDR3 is TGTGCCAGCAGCCCTAACGTAGGGACAGGGGGGAACAATGAGCAGTTCTTC. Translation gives CASSPNVGTGGNNEQFF.

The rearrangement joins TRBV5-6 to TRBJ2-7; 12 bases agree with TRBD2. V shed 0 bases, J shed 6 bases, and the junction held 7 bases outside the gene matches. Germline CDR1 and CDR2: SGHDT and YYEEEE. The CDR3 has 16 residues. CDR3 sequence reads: CASSLALAGGPGEQYF. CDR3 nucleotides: TGTGCCAGCAGCTTGGCCCTAGCGGGAGGGCCAGGCGAGCAGTACTTC.

The CDR3 DNA is TGTGCCAGCAGCCGCCGGAGGGATAACTACGAGCAGTACTTC. Translation gives CASSRRRDNYEQYF. This chain uses TRBV28 with TRBJ2-7; TRBD2 might be the D (6 bases). CDR1 is MDHEN, CDR2 SYDVKM, per germline. The CDR3 sequence is 14 residues long. Trimming left V 6 bases short and J 3 bases short, with 15 bases between.

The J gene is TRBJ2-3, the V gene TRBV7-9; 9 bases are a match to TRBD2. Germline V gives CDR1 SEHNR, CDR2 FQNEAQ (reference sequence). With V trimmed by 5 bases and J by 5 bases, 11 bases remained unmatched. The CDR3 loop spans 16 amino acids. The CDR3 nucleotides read TGTGCCAGCAGCCCTCCCCGGGGACTAGCTCTAGATACGCAGTATTTT. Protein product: CASSPPRGLALDTQYF.

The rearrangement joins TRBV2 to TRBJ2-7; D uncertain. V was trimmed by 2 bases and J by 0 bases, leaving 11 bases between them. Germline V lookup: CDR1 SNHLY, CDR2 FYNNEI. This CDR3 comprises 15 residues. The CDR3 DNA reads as TGTGCCAGCAGTGAAAGGCACTACGTCTCCTACGAGCAGTACTTC. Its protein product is CASSERHYVSYEQYF. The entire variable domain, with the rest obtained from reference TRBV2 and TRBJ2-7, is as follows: EPEVTQTPSHQVTQMGQEVILRCVPISNHLYFYWYRQILGQKVEFLVSFYNNEISEKSEIFDDQFSVERPDGSNFTLKIRSTKLEDSAMYFCASSERHYVSYEQYFGPGTRLTVT.

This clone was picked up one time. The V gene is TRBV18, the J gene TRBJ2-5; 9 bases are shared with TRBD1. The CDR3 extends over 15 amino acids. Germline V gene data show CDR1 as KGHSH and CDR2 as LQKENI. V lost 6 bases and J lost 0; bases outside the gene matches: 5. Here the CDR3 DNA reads TGTGCCAGCTCCCCTGGACAGGGGTACCAAGAGACCCAGTACTTC. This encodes CASSPGQGYQETQYF.

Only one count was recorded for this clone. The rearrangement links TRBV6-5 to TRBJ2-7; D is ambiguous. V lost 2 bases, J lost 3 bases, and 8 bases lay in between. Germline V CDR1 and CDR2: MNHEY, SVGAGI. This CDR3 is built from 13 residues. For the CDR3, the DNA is TGTGCCAGCAGTTACGGGGTCGACTACGAGCAGTACTTC. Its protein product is CASSYGVDYEQYF.

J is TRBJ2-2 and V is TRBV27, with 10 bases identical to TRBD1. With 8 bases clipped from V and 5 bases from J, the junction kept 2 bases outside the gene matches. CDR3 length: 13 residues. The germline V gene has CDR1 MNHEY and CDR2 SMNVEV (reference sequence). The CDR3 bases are TGTGCCAGCGGGACAGGGGTAACCGGGGAGCTGTTTTTT. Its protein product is CASGTGVTGELFF.

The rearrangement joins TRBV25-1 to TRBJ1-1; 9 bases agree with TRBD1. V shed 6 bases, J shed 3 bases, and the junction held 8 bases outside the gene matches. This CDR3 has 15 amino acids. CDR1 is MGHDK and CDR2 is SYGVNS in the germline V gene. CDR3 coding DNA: TGTGCCAGCAGATCCGGGACAGGGTGGTACACTGAAGCTTTCTTT. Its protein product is CASRSGTGWYTEAFF.

CDR3 region: CSVDRSGSTDTQYF. The DNA for the CDR3 is TGCAGCGTTGATCGGAGTGGCAGCACAGATACGCAGTATTTT. The genes are TRBV29-1 and TRBJ2-3; D is uncertain. CDR1 is SQVTM and CDR2 is ANQGSEA in the germline V gene. The ends were cut back, 3 bases at V and 0 bases at J, with 10 bases in the middle. This CDR3 spans 14 amino acids.

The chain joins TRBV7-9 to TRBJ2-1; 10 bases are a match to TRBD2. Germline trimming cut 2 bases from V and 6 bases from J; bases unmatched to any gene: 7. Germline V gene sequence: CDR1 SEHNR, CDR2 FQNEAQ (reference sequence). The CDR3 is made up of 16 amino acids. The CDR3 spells CASSLFPSGSFNEQFF. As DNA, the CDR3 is TGTGCCAGCAGCTTATTCCCTAGCGGGAGTTTCAATGAGCAGTTCTTC.

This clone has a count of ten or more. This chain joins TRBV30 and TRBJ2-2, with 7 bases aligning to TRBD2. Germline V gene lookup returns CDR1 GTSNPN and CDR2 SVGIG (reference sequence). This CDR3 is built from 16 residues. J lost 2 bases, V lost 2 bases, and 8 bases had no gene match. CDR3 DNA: TGTGCCTGGAGTCCCCCGGGACTATCTAACACCGGGGAGCTGTTTTTT. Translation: CAWSPPGLSNTGELFF.

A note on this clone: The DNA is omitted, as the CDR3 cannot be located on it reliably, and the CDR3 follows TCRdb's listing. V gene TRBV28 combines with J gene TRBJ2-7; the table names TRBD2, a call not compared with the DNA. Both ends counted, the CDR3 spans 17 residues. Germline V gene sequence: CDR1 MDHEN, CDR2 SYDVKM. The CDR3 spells CASSSSHTSFSSYEQYF.

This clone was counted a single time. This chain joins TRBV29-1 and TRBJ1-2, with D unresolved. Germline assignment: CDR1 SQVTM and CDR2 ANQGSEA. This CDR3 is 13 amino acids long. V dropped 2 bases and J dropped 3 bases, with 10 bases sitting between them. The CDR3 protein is CSVERTEDYGYTF. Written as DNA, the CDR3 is TGCAGCGTTGAAAGGACGGAAGACTATGGCTACACCTTC.

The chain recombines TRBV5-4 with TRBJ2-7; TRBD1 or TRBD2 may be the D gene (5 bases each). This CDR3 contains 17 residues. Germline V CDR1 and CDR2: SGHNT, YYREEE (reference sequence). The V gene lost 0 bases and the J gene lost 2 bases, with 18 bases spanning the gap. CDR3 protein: CASSLASVWDRTYEQYF. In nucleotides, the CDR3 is TGTGCCAGCAGCTTGGCGTCCGTTTGGGACCGGACCTACGAGCAGTACTTC. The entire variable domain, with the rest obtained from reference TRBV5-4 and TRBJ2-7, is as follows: ETGVTQSPTHLIKTRGQQVTLRCSSQSGHNTVSWYQQALGQGPQFIFQYYREEENGRGNFPPRFSGLQFPNYSSELNVNALELDDSALYLCASSLASVWDRTYEQYFGPGTRLTVT.

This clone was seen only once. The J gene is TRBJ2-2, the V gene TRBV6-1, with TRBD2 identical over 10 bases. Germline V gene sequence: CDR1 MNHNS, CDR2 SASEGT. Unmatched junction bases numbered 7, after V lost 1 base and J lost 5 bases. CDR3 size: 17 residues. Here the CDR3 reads CASSEGLAGVGTGELFF. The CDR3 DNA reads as TGTGCCAGCAGTGAAGGGCTAGCGGGAGTAGGAACCGGGGAGCTGTTTTTT.

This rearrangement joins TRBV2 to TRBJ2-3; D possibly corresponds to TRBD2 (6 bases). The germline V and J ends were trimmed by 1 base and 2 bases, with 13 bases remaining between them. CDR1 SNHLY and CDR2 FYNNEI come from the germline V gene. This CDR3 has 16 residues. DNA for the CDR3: TGTGCCAGCAGTGAAGGGGCGGGATACGACACAGATACGCAGTATTTT. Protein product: CASSEGAGYDTDTQYF. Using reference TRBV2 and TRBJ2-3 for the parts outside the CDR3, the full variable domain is EPEVTQTPSHQVTQMGQEVILRCVPISNHLYFYWYRQILGQKVEFLVSFYNNEISEKSEIFDDQFSVERPDGSNFTLKIRSTKLEDSAMYFCASSEGAGYDTDTQYFGPGTRLTVL.

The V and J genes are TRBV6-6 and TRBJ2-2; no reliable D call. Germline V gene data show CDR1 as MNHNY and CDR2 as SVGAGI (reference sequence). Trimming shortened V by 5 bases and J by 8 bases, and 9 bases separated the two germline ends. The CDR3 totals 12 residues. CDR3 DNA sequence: TGTGCCAGCAGTGAGACCGCGGGGGAGCTGTTTTTT. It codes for CASSETAGELFF.

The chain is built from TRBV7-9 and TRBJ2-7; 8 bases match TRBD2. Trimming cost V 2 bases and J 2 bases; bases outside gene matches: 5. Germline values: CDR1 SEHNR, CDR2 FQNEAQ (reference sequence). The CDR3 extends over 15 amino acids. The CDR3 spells CASSLPTSGAYEQYF. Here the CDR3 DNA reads TGTGCCAGCAGCTTACCTACTAGCGGAGCCTACGAGCAGTACTTC.

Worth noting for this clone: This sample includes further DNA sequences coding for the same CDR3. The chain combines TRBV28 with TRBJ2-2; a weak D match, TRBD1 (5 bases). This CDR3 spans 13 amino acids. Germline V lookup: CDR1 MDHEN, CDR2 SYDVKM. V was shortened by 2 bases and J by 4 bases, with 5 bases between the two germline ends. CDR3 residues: CASSLQGTGELFF. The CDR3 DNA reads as TGTGCCAGCAGTTTACAGGGCACCGGGGAGCTGTTTTTT.

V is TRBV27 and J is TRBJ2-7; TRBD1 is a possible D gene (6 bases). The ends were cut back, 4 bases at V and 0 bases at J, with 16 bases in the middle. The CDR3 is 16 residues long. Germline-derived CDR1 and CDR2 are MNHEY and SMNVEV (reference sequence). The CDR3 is CASSSLQGSLSYEQYF. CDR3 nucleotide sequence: TGTGCCAGCAGTTCGCTACAGGGTTCCCTCTCCTACGAGCAGTACTTC.